The 27 T cell receptor beta chains below were found in one sample sequenced in a study of control samples from healthy donors and cancer patients. Method: immunoSEQ multiplex PCR; TCRdb's copy keeps in-frame clones and lacks some. Of more than 95,000 clones in the sample, about 90% were seen once. Input material: blood. These receptors were collected from a man younger than 35 in good health.

V gene TRBV5-5 combines with J gene TRBJ1-1; D is perhaps TRBD1 (6 bases). The CDR3 contains 16 residues. With 4 bases removed from V and 5 bases from J, the gap between germline ends came to 21 bases. CDR1 SGHKS and CDR2 YYEKEE come from the germline V gene (reference sequence). CDR3 in amino acids: CASSPIGTGMGTEAFF. CDR3 in DNA: TGTGCCAGCAGCCCGATCGGAACAGGGATGGGGACTGAAGCTTTCTTT.

Only one count was recorded for this clone. V gene TRBV2 combines with J gene TRBJ2-1; D is uncertain. V dropped 7 bases and J dropped 0 bases, with 13 bases sitting between them. In germline, CDR1 is SNHLY, CDR2 FYNNEI. The CDR3 consists of 15 residues. The CDR3 DNA reads as TGTGCCAGCACCTGGACCCCCAGCTCCTACAATGAGCAGTTCTTC. Translating it yields CASTWTPSSYNEQFF.

The J gene is TRBJ1-5, the V gene TRBV30; no definite D call. V lost 1 base and J lost 0, with 7 bases in between. The CDR3 loop spans 14 amino acids. CDR1 is GTSNPN, CDR2 SVGIG, per germline (reference sequence). CDR3 sequence reads: CAWSAPYSNQPQHF. The CDR3 region has the DNA TGTGCCTGGAGTGCACCTTATAGCAATCAGCCCCAGCATTTT.

On this clone itself: Other DNA sequences in the sample encode the same CDR3. The chain is built from TRBV11-2 and TRBJ2-1; TRBD1 aligns across 9 bases. From germline, CDR1 is SGHAT and CDR2 FQNNGV. This CDR3 contains 16 residues. With 5 bases clipped from V and 3 bases from J, the junction kept 8 bases outside the gene matches. The CDR3 sequence: CASSPPGTGFYNEQFF. The CDR3 DNA follows: TGTGCCAGCAGCCCACCCGGGACAGGGTTCTACAATGAGCAGTTCTTC.

This chain uses TRBV24-1 with TRBJ2-5; possibly TRBD2 for D (6 bases). The CDR3 extends over 13 amino acids. V was cut by 3 bases and J by 4 bases, with 8 bases left in between. CDR1 and CDR2 (germline): KGHDR, SFDVKD. DNA for the CDR3: TGTGCCACCAGTGATGTGGGGGGAGAGACCCAGTACTTC. Protein sequence: CATSDVGGETQYF.

The chain joins TRBV4-1 to TRBJ1-5; D remains unclear. Looked up from germline, CDR1 is MGHRA and CDR2 is YSYEKL. The V end was cut by 6 bases, the J end by 1 base, with 19 bases between. CDR3 length: 17 amino acids. CDR3 bases: TGCGCCAGCAGGCTGTCCTTACAGTCGTACAGCAATCAGCCCCAGCATTTT. Translation: CASRLSLQSYSNQPQHF.

J is TRBJ1-2 and V is TRBV5-1, with D uncertain. CDR1 is SGHRS, CDR2 YFSETQ, per germline. The CDR3 runs 16 residues. The V end was cut by 0 bases, the J end by 0 bases, with 12 bases between. The CDR3 region is CASSLAANPSNYGYTF. The CDR3 DNA is TGCGCCAGCAGCTTGGCGGCGAACCCCTCTAACTATGGCTACACCTTC.

The chain recombines TRBV3-1 (or the pseudogene TRBV3-2) with TRBJ1-2; 10 bases agree with TRBD1. CDR3 size: 15 residues. The germline V gene has CDR1 LGHDT and CDR2 YNNKEL (reference sequence). V lost 2 bases to trimming and J lost 6 bases; unmatched junction nucleotides: 6. CDR3 in amino acids: CASSQRQGARNGYTF. The CDR3 nucleotides read TGTGCCAGCAGCCAACGACAGGGGGCACGGAATGGCTACACCTTC.

The rearrangement links TRBV4-2 to TRBJ2-1; 8 positions match TRBD2. The CDR3 consists of 16 residues. Trimming took 3 bases from V and 6 from J; bases not matched to a gene: 10. Germline lookup yields CDR1 LGHNA and CDR2 YNFKEQ. CDR3 nucleotide sequence: TGTGCCAGCAGCCATGGGACGGGGGGGGCGGCCAATGAGCAGTTCTTC. Its protein product is CASSHGTGGAANEQFF.

This clone was seen just once. The chain joins TRBV6-5 to TRBJ2-3; TRBD2 aligns across 10 bases. CDR1 and CDR2 from the germline V gene are MNHEY and SVGAGI. The CDR3 consists of 16 residues. The ends lost 0 bases at V and 4 bases at J; junction bases unmatched: 4. The CDR3 spells CASSYSLAGDPDTQYF. CDR3 in DNA: TGTGCCAGCAGTTACTCCCTAGCGGGAGATCCAGATACGCAGTATTTT.

The chain combines TRBV15 with TRBJ1-5; D unresolved. V was shortened by 0 bases and J by 0 bases, with 12 bases between the two germline ends. Germline CDR1 LNHNV, CDR2 YYDKDF (reference sequence). The CDR3 totals 17 residues. DNA for the CDR3: TGTGCCACCAGCAGAGAGTCCGCAGGCTATAGCAATCAGCCCCAGCATTTT. Translation gives CATSRESAGYSNQPQHF.

V and J are TRBV9 and TRBJ2-6; unclear D gene. The germline V gene encodes CDR1 SGDLS and CDR2 YYNGEE. V was pared by 0 bases and J by 2 bases, with 9 bases between. This CDR3 has 16 amino acids. The CDR3 sequence is CASSVGQGPGANVLTF. The CDR3 bases are TGTGCCAGCAGCGTAGGGCAAGGGCCTGGGGCCAACGTCCTGACTTTC. The variable domain in full, with the rest retrieved from reference TRBV9 and TRBJ2-6, is DSGVTQTPKHLITATGQRVTLRCSPRSGDLSVYWYQQSLDQGLQFLIQYYNGEERAKGNILERFSAQQFPDLHSELNLSSLELGDSALYFCASSVGQGPGANVLTFGAGSRLTVL.

The chain carries TRBV7-2 and TRBJ2-3; 14 nucleotides match TRBD2. Losses at the gene ends were 3 bases for V and 9 bases for J; bases not matched to a gene: 2. Germline lookup yields CDR1 SGHTA and CDR2 FQGNSA. This CDR3 has 14 residues. In DNA form, the CDR3 reads TGTGCCAGCAGCTTGACTAGCGGGGGGGGCACGCAGTATTTT. Protein: CASSLTSGGGTQYF.

The rearrangement uses TRBV7-9 and TRBJ2-1, with D possibly TRBD2 on 5 matching bases. CDR1 SEHNR and CDR2 FQNEAQ come from the germline V gene (reference sequence). The CDR3 spans 12 residues. V dropped 7 bases and J dropped 7 bases, with 11 bases sitting between them. CDR3 in DNA: TGTGCCAGCACCCTCGCGGGTAATGAGCAGTTCTTC. This encodes CASTLAGNEQFF.

This clone was counted only a few times. This sequence joins TRBV4-1 and TRBJ2-1, with TRBD2 as a possible D gene (5 bases). CDR3 size: 16 residues. Germline CDR1 reads MGHRA; CDR2 reads YSYEKL. Trimming took off 0 bases at V and 0 bases at J, with 9 bases between the two ends. This CDR3 is CASSQDQAASYNEQFF. CDR3 bases: TGCGCCAGCAGCCAAGATCAAGCGGCCTCCTACAATGAGCAGTTCTTC.

The chain carries TRBV18 and TRBJ2-3, with 8 bases fitting TRBD2. Germline V CDR1 and CDR2: KGHSH, LQKENI. The length of the CDR3 is 15 residues. With V trimmed by 3 bases and J by 6 bases, 8 bases remained unmatched. CDR3 sequence: CASSPLKRELDTQYF. CDR3 sequence (DNA): TGTGCCAGCTCACCCCTTAAGCGGGAGCTCGATACGCAGTATTTT.

On this clone: One junction end does not reproduce the germline sequence, and a read error may be involved. The chain uses TRBV18 and TRBJ2-1; 9 bases map to TRBD2. From germline, CDR1 is KGHSH and CDR2 LQKENI. This CDR3 contains 16 residues. The CDR3 loop reads CASSPYISGRYSEQFF. The CDR3 bases are TGTGCCAGCTCACCGTATATTAGCGGGAGATACAGTGAGCAGTTCTTC.

V gene TRBV30 combines with J gene TRBJ2-7, with 10 bases aligning to TRBD2. CDR1 is GTSNPN and CDR2 is SVGIG in the germline V gene (reference sequence). The CDR3 consists of 14 residues. V shed 6 bases and J 5 bases; nucleotides not matched to a gene: 10. This chain's CDR3 is CACHSSSGSHEQYF. CDR3 DNA: TGTGCCTGCCATTCCTCTAGCGGGAGCCACGAGCAGTACTTC. Full variable domain (missing parts from reference TRBV30 and TRBJ2-7): SQTIHQWPATLVQPVGSPLSLECTVEGTSNPNLYWYRQAAGRGLQLLFYSVGIGQISSEVPQNLSASRPQDRQFILSSKKLLLSDSGFYLCACHSSSGSHEQYFGPGTRLTVT.

The chain employs TRBV7-3 and TRBJ2-7; perhaps D is TRBD1 or TRBD2 (7 bases each). Per germline, CDR1 SGHTA and CDR2 FQGTGA. The CDR3 is made up of 14 amino acids. The V and J ends lost 5 bases and 2 bases respectively, with 13 bases between them. In DNA, the CDR3 is TGTGCCAGCAGCCAGGGGGGGGCCACCTACGAGCAGTACTTC. It yields the protein CASSQGGATYEQYF.

The rearrangement links TRBV24-1 to TRBJ1-1; TRBD1 might be the D (6 bases). Germline V gives CDR1 KGHDR, CDR2 SFDVKD. Trimming removed 7 bases from V and 4 bases from J, with 18 bases in between. This CDR3 contains 15 residues. The CDR3 here is CATRDRWGAGTEAFF. DNA of the CDR3: TGTGCCACCAGGGACCGATGGGGGGCAGGCACTGAAGCTTTCTTT.

The chain recombines TRBV30 with TRBJ2-7; 7 bases are shared with TRBD2. This CDR3 comprises 16 residues. CDR1 GTSNPN and CDR2 SVGIG come from the germline V gene (reference sequence). Losses at the gene ends were 1 base for V and 1 base for J; bases not matched to a gene: 10. The CDR3 loop is CAWSGLAVFRSYEQYF. The CDR3 nucleotides are TGTGCCTGGAGTGGACTAGCCGTCTTTCGGTCCTACGAGCAGTACTTC. Full variable domain (outside the CDR3, taken from reference TRBV30 and TRBJ2-7): SQTIHQWPATLVQPVGSPLSLECTVEGTSNPNLYWYRQAAGRGLQLLFYSVGIGQISSEVPQNLSASRPQDRQFILSSKKLLLSDSGFYLCAWSGLAVFRSYEQYFGPGTRLTVT.

The rearrangement uses TRBV3-1 (or the pseudogene TRBV3-2) and TRBJ2-2, with 7 nucleotides matching TRBD2. The ends lost 9 bases at V and 5 bases at J; junction bases unmatched: 9. From germline, CDR1 is LGHDT and CDR2 YNNKEL (reference sequence). The CDR3 has 14 residues. The CDR3 nucleotides are TGTGCCAGTGGGCGGGAGCGTTATACCGGGGAGCTGTTTTTT. It encodes CASGRERYTGELFF.

V and J are TRBV6-5 and TRBJ1-2, with 9 positions matching TRBD1. CDR1 MNHEY and CDR2 SVGAGI come from the germline V gene. CDR3 length equals 15 residues. The junction had 3 bases not matched to a gene; V was cut back by 0 bases and J by 4 bases. The CDR3 DNA sequence: TGTGCCAGCAGTTACTCGGGACAGGGTCGCTATGGCTACACCTTC. This encodes CASSYSGQGRYGYTF.

The chain combines TRBV19 with TRBJ1-5, with a tentative D call TRBD1 (6 bases). Between the trimmed V and J ends, which lost 6 bases and 2 bases, there was a span of 11 bases. Germline values: CDR1 LNHDA, CDR2 SQIVND (reference sequence). The CDR3 runs to 14 residues. As DNA, the CDR3 is TGTGCCAGTAGCAGGGGTTTCGGCAATCAGCCCCAGCATTTT. This translates into CASSRGFGNQPQHF.

The genes are TRBV12-5 and TRBJ1-1; TRBD1 might be the D (6 bases). The germline V gene has CDR1 LGHNT and CDR2 FRNRAP. CDR3 length: 14 residues. Trimming cost V 7 bases and J 4 bases, with 16 bases left between them. The CDR3 DNA sequence: TGTGCTAGTGCACTCATAGGGGGAGGCACTGAAGCTTTCTTT. It specifies CASALIGGGTEAFF.

The gene calls are TRBV7-2 and TRBJ1-4; D may be TRBD1 (6 bases). The germline V gene encodes CDR1 SGHTA and CDR2 FQGNSA. The CDR3 loop spans 14 amino acids. Trimming removed 2 bases at V and 7 bases at J, with 11 bases between. DNA for the CDR3: TGTGCCAGCAGCTTACGCAGGGGTGGTGAAAAACTGTTTTTT. Translated: CASSLRRGGEKLFF.

The rearrangement joins TRBV15 to TRBJ1-1; possible D gene TRBD1, 5 bases. V dropped 0 bases and J dropped 6 bases, with 14 bases sitting between them. Germline CDR1 LNHNV, CDR2 YYDKDF (reference sequence). The CDR3 contains 15 residues. The CDR3 spells CATSRDLGVGAEAFF. In DNA form, the CDR3 reads TGTGCCACCAGCAGAGATCTCGGGGTAGGGGCTGAAGCTTTCTTT.